This section outlines one T cell receptor (beta chain) sequence together with its context. It lacks a known antigen. Base qualities are not recorded, but no much larger clone differs from it by a single base. Collaborating institutions collected whole blood in K2EDTA tubes following their own protocols. For TCRbeta analysis, collaborators shipped samples as frozen whole blood, isolated PBMCs, or DNA extracted from either of those sample types. The sample belongs to a study of blood T cell repertoires in COVID-19 (dated by TCRdb to 2019 to 2021). About the full investigation: Samples covering the acute and convalescent phases of COVID-19 were provided by collaborators in the United States, Italy and Spain. The material from the prospective study consisted of cDNA or gDNA derived from T cells, B-cell-depleted T cells, or PBMCs. The dataset comprised deeply sampled blood TCRbeta repertoires from subjects exposed to, actively infected with, or recovered from COVID-19. The repertoires were released in a freely available public database meant as a resource for research on the immune response to SARS-CoV-2. The samples were drawn from two sources: the first 160 participants of the ongoing ImmuneRACE study, and 950 to 1,500 subjects contributed by 6 global collaborators. Nearly every sample came with metadata listing a de-identified subject ID, COVID-19 status, age in years and sex. HLA class I and class II types, where available, came from metadata supplied by the sample provider rather than from assay-based typing.

The CDR3 measures 21 amino acids from cysteine to phenylalanine. Only the CDR3 DNA is retained, 63 bases long and in frame from the first base. CDR1 and CDR2 were assigned from the germline V gene as SGHDN and FVKESK. V ends up 3 bases short and J 2 bases short, with an unmatched junction base count of 21. Results the study describes overall, beyond this receptor: The amount of clinical and demographic metadata varied by source and participant and was provided uncurated.

TCRbeta CDR3 regions were amplified from genomic DNA using the immunoSEQ Assay, a bias-controlled multiplex PCR. The published analysis was carried out like this. Nucleated cell counts per sample were estimated from amplification of reference gene primers within the assay. To quantify the absolute abundance of each unique TCRbeta CDR3 rearrangement, sequence reads were collapsed and filtered. For each sample, productive Simpson clonality was calculated as the square root of Simpson's diversity index over productive rearrangements. What TCRdb holds here is the immuneACCESS table cut down to in-frame rearrangements. Part of the clones is not present; checked against another copy, under half of the missing clones reflect an unresolved V gene, and the others are unexplained. V and J calls and clone size follow that table, whereas D and trimming were derived from the DNA. The sample profile shows roughly 120,000 clones; about 88% of them were found once. 3.4% of the sample comes from the top ten.

The clonotype comes from a man aged 40-49 years with acute or convalescent COVID-19. The chain is made from TRBV14 and TRBJ2-3; the central 9 bases match TRBD2. Sequencing was done on a sample of peripheral blood. The nucleotide sequence reads TGTGCCAGCAGCCATCATAGTAGCTTTGCGCGGGGGGGGTCCCTCACAGATACGCAGTATTTT. It is translated as CASSHHSSFARGGSLTDTQYF.